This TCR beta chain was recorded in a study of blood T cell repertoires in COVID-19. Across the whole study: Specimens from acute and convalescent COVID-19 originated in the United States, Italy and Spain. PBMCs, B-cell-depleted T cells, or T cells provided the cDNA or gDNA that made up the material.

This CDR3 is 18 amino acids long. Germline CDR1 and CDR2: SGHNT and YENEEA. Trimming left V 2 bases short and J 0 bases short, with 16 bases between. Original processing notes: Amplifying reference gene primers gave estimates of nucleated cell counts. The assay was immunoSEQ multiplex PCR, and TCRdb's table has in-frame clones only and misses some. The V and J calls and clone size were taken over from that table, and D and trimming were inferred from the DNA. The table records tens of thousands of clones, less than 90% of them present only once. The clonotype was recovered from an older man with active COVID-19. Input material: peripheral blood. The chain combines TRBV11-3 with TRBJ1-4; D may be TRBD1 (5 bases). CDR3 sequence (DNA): TGTGCCAGCAGCTTACCGCCGCCCACAGGCCCAACTAATGAAAAACTGTTTTTT. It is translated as CASSLPPPTGPTNEKLFF.